The rows below give T cell receptor beta chains drawn from one sample of a study of early T cells in non-severe SARS-CoV-2 infection. TCRdb reanalysed the 5' RACE reads using MiXCR and keeps one entry per CDR3 protein. The table lists 45,000 to 75,000 distinct CDR3 sequences, roughly 12% of them singletons. Sequencing was done on a sample of whole blood. The receptors come from an adult who was a healthcare worker with PCR-confirmed SARS-CoV-2 infection or an uninfected control (not recorded which). The CDR3 runs from the conserved cysteine through the conserved F or W. The D gene is left open where the match is weak. The size of a clone is reported for some rows only, either as once, few or many, or as a class for expanded clones.

v_gene,d_gene,len,abundance,j_gene,CDR3aa
TRBV9,.,14,few,TRBJ1-1,CASSVDTGDTEAFF
TRBV9,TRBD1,15,.,TRBJ1-5,CASSVAGTVNQPQHF
TRBV11-2,.,15,few,TRBJ2-5,CASSLDGSARETQYF
TRBV5-7,TRBD1,14,medium-sized,TRBJ2-7,CASSLVWTGYEQYF
TRBV20-1,TRBD1,14,few,TRBJ2-1,CSFRGTGTYNEQFF
TRBV10-3,TRBD1,14,few,TRBJ1-6,CAINSGQQNSPLHF
TRBV20-1,.,15,.,TRBJ2-4,CSARGGTASKNIQYF
TRBV5-1,.,13,.,TRBJ2-7,CASSPGLSYEQYF
TRBV6-2/TRBV6-3,TRBD1,14,.,TRBJ2-2,CASKGQGDTGELFF
TRBV7-2,.,13,many,TRBJ2-3,CASSFETADTQYF
TRBV7-9,.,12,many,TRBJ1-6,CASSFSGSPLHF
TRBV11-2,.,15,many,TRBJ1-3,CASSLDGAWRNTIYF
TRBV5-1,.,14,many,TRBJ2-5,CASSPAGRGETQYF
TRBV28,.,16,many,TRBJ2-2,CASSPMYSGNTGELFF
TRBV29-1,.,11,.,TRBJ2-5,CSVVYLETQYF
TRBV6-4,TRBD1,16,many,TRBJ2-1,CASSNQGTGLFGEQFF
TRBV7-8,.,18,many,TRBJ2-1,CASSPPVRQGGSYNEQFF